These 28 T cell receptor beta chains originate from one sample sequenced in a study of shared clonotypes between healthy human individuals. CD8 cells regarded as naive lacked CD45RO, were positively chosen for CCR7, and omitted terminally differentiated effector memory CD45RA+ cells. Sequencing used immunoSEQ multiplex PCR; TCRdb keeps in-frame clones, though not all of them. The sample lists about 2,200,000 clones, approximately 94% occurring once. Sequencing input: naive CD8+ T cells from PBMCs. The receptor set was obtained from a man between 18 and 29 years old in good health. Some clones in this sample may be carry-over from other donors' samples.

V and J are TRBV6-5 and TRBJ1-3; tentatively, D is TRBD1 (5 bases). CDR3 length equals 15 residues. V lost 4 bases to trimming and J lost 2 bases, with 12 bases between them. Germline CDR1 reads MNHEY; CDR2 reads SVGAGI. The DNA for the CDR3 is TGTGCCAGCAGTTCGGGGCTGGATACTGGAAACACCATATATTTT. This sequence encodes CASSSGLDTGNTIYF.

This chain connects TRBV7-9 to TRBJ1-4; D remains unclear. This CDR3 region has 13 residues. In germline, CDR1 is SEHNR, CDR2 FQNEAQ (reference sequence). V was trimmed by 5 bases and J by 13 bases, leaving 17 bases between them. CDR3 coding DNA: TGTGCCAGCAGCACTTCCGAGACCCGGGGACTGTTTTTT. Translating it yields CASSTSETRGLFF.

The CDR3: CASTVGPANTGELFF. The DNA for the CDR3 is TGTGCCAGCACAGTGGGTCCTGCGAACACCGGGGAGCTGTTTTTT. The V call is TRBV27, the J call TRBJ2-2; D is unclear. The CDR3 spans 15 residues. V was shortened by 7 bases and J by 0 bases, with 12 bases between the two germline ends. Germline values: CDR1 MNHEY, CDR2 SMNVEV (reference sequence).

J is TRBJ2-1 and V is TRBV7-9; D ambiguous. V lost 2 bases and J 8 bases, leaving 7 bases between the germline ends. The CDR3 is 12 amino acids. Germline V gives CDR1 SEHNR, CDR2 FQNEAQ (reference sequence). DNA of the CDR3: TGTGCCAGCAGCTTAATCAGCGATGAGCAGTTCTTC. This sequence encodes CASSLISDEQFF.

This clone was seen once. The chain has TRBV30 and TRBJ2-3, with D perhaps TRBD1 or TRBD2 (6 bases each). The CDR3 is 16 residues long. The V and J ends lost 3 bases and 3 bases respectively, with 19 bases between them. Germline CDR1 and CDR2: GTSNPN and SVGIG (reference sequence). CDR3: CAWSGLGAGRTDTQYF. The CDR3, as DNA: TGTGCCTGGAGCGGGTTGGGGGCCGGGAGAACAGATACGCAGTATTTT.

Concerning this clone itself: Other DNA sequences of this sample code for an identical CDR3. The V gene is TRBV4-1, the J gene TRBJ2-7; D is unresolved. V lost 2 bases and J lost 1, with 6 bases in between. This CDR3 contains 13 residues. Germline lookup yields CDR1 MGHRA and CDR2 YSYEKL. In DNA, the CDR3 is TGCGCCAGCAGCCAAACGGGTTCCTACGAGCAGTACTTC. Translating gives CASSQTGSYEQYF.

This chain joins TRBV11-2 and TRBJ2-3; TRBD1 agrees at 8 bases. The germline V gene has CDR1 SGHAT and CDR2 FQNNGV. Trimming took 5 bases from V and 6 from J; bases not matched to a gene: 4. The CDR3 has 13 amino acids. CDR3 protein: CASSTHRGDTQYF. CDR3 DNA: TGTGCCAGCAGCACACACAGGGGGGATACGCAGTATTTT.

This chain joins TRBV27 and TRBJ2-4, with no clear D. Germline CDR1 reads MNHEY; CDR2 reads SMNVEV (reference sequence). CDR3 length: 14 amino acids. The V end lost 1 base, the J end lost 0 bases, and 4 bases lay between the germline ends. DNA of the CDR3: TGTGCCAGCAGTTTATGGGGAGCCAAAAACATTCAGTACTTC. Residues: CASSLWGAKNIQYF.

The V and J genes are TRBV7-9 and TRBJ2-5; D perhaps matches TRBD1 (6 bases). The CDR3 is made up of 14 amino acids. V lost 3 bases to trimming and J lost 1 base, with 9 bases between them. The germline CDR1 and CDR2 sequences are SEHNR and FQNEAQ (reference sequence). The CDR3 here is CASSFGGGQETQYF. The CDR3 coding sequence is TGTGCCAGCAGCTTTGGGGGCGGCCAAGAGACCCAGTACTTC.

Of note for this clone: Other DNA sequences in the same sample also yield this CDR3. The rearrangement joins TRBV7-9 to TRBJ2-7; 7 bases are shared with TRBD2. CDR1 SEHNR and CDR2 FQNEAQ come from the germline V gene (reference sequence). V lost 4 bases and J lost 2; bases outside the gene matches: 17. This CDR3 comprises 18 residues. As DNA, the CDR3 is TGTGCCAGCAGCTCCCCATCTGGTGAAGCGGGAAATACCTACGAGCAGTACTTC. It is translated as CASSSPSGEAGNTYEQYF.

The chain recombines TRBV11-3 with TRBJ2-2, with 8 nucleotides matching TRBD1. This CDR3 is built from 15 residues. With V trimmed by 3 bases and J by 3 bases, 3 bases remained unmatched. Germline lookup yields CDR1 SGHNT and CDR2 YENEEA. CDR3 DNA sequence: TGTGCCAGCAGCTTGACAGGGGCGGACACCGGGGAGCTGTTTTTT. It specifies CASSLTGADTGELFF.

The count of this clone is one. The chain links TRBV19 to TRBJ1-4; 8 positions match TRBD1. There are 15 residues in the CDR3. The V gene's germline CDR1 is LNHDA and CDR2 SQIVND (reference sequence). The V gene end was trimmed by 3 bases and the J gene end by 7 bases; junction bases not matched to a gene: 7. The DNA for the CDR3 is TGTGCCAGTAGTATCACAGGGGGGTTAGGTGAAAAACTGTTTTTT. It yields the protein CASSITGGLGEKLFF. The whole variable domain, remainder taken from reference TRBV19 and TRBJ1-4, is DGGITQSPKYLFRKEGQNVTLSCEQNLNHDAMYWYRQDPGQGLRLIYYSQIVNDFQKGDIAEGYSVSREKKESFPLTVTSAQKNPTAFYLCASSITGGLGEKLFFGSGTQLSVL.

This clone was seen a single time. The chain couples TRBV19 to TRBJ2-5; TRBD2 matches 8 bases. J gave up 7 bases and V 5 bases, and 12 bases lay outside the gene matches. CDR3 size: 15 residues. Germline V lookup: CDR1 LNHDA, CDR2 SQIVND (reference sequence). CDR3 protein: CASSSRTSLMSTQYF. DNA for the CDR3: TGTGCCAGTAGTTCCCGGACTAGCCTTATGTCGACCCAGTACTTC. Full variable domain (missing parts from reference TRBV19 and TRBJ2-5): DGGITQSPKYLFRKEGQNVTLSCEQNLNHDAMYWYRQDPGQGLRLIYYSQIVNDFQKGDIAEGYSVSREKKESFPLTVTSAQKNPTAFYLCASSSRTSLMSTQYFGPGTRLLVL.

The rearrangement uses TRBV7-9 and TRBJ1-1, with a possible D match to TRBD1 (6 bases). This CDR3 region has 14 residues. V was shortened by 1 base and J by 4 bases, with 10 bases between the two germline ends. Germline loops: CDR1 SEHNR, CDR2 FQNEAQ (reference sequence). The CDR3 nucleotides read TGTGCCAGCAGCTTAGTCTACAGGGCCACTGAAGCTTTCTTT. Translated, it gives CASSLVYRATEAFF.

V and J are TRBV28 and TRBJ1-4; D unclear. V lost 3 bases and J 12 bases, leaving 11 bases between the germline ends. In germline, CDR1 is MDHEN, CDR2 SYDVKM. The CDR3 is 12 residues long. CDR3 loop: CASSFSGVELFF. The CDR3 DNA is TGTGCCAGCAGTTTCAGCGGGGTGGAACTGTTTTTT.

The CDR3 DNA reads as TGCAGCGCCCGGGGACTAGCGGGAGAGTACGAGCAGTACTTC. Translating gives CSARGLAGEYEQYF. The chain recombines TRBV29-1 with TRBJ2-7, with 14 bases lining up with TRBD2. In germline, CDR1 is SQVTM, CDR2 ANQGSEA. This CDR3 has 14 residues. J lost 4 bases, V lost 7 bases, and 6 bases had no gene match.

The CDR3 spells CASRYRLTGLETQYF. The CDR3 nucleotides read TGTGCCAGCAGATATCGCCTGACAGGCTTGGAGACCCAGTACTTC. The V gene is TRBV2, the J gene TRBJ2-5; tentatively, D is TRBD1 (6 bases). V shed 6 bases and J shed 5 bases, with 19 bases lying between them. This CDR3 spans 15 amino acids. CDR1 SNHLY and CDR2 FYNNEI come from the germline V gene.

The chain is built from TRBV9 and TRBJ1-2; no clear D. There are 12 residues in the CDR3. Trimming cost V 3 bases and J 0 bases, with 3 bases left between them. Germline CDR1 and CDR2: SGDLS and YYNGEE. As DNA, the CDR3 is TGTGCCAGCAGCGCACCTAACTATGGCTACACCTTC. Translation: CASSAPNYGYTF.

J is TRBJ2-2 and V is TRBV9; the D is unclear. Germline CDR1 reads SGDLS; CDR2 reads YYNGEE. V lost 0 bases, J lost 5 bases, and 8 bases lay in between. This CDR3 region has 14 residues. Written as DNA, the CDR3 is TGTGCCAGCAGCGTAGGGGTTAAAACCGGGGAGCTGTTTTTT. This sequence encodes CASSVGVKTGELFF.

The V gene is TRBV19, the J gene TRBJ1-2; 8 nucleotides line up with TRBD1. Germline CDR1 is LNHDA and CDR2 is SQIVND (reference sequence). The CDR3 runs to 16 residues. The ends lost 6 bases at V and 3 bases at J; junction bases unmatched: 12. CDR3 DNA: TGTGCCAGTAGAAAAGGGCGGACAGGGAACGACTATGGCTACACCTTC. Translated, it gives CASRKGRTGNDYGYTF.

The genes are TRBV28 and TRBJ2-2; perhaps TRBD2 as D (6 bases). Looked up from germline, CDR1 is MDHEN and CDR2 is SYDVKM. The germline V and J ends were trimmed by 2 bases and 6 bases, with 16 bases remaining between them. This CDR3 has 16 amino acids. In DNA, the CDR3 is TGTGCCAGCAGTTTACGGGGGTTCGTCCAAGCCGGGGAGCTGTTTTTT. It codes for CASSLRGFVQAGELFF.

The V gene is TRBV27, the J gene TRBJ2-3, with D uncertain. V dropped 8 bases and J dropped 5 bases, with 17 bases sitting between them. Looked up from germline, CDR1 is MNHEY and CDR2 is SMNVEV (reference sequence). The CDR3 has 14 residues. The CDR3, as DNA: TGTGCCAGCGGCTTTGGTGGTAGTCAAGATACGCAGTATTTT. As protein: CASGFGGSQDTQYF.

The chain links TRBV6-5 to TRBJ1-3; D may be TRBD1 (5 bases). V lost 6 bases and J lost 0, with 12 bases in between. This CDR3 region has 15 residues. The germline gives CDR1 MNHEY, CDR2 SVGAGI. CDR3 sequence reads: CASSDGTFSGNTIYF. Here the CDR3 DNA reads TGTGCCAGCAGCGACGGGACCTTCTCTGGAAACACCATATATTTT.

This chain connects TRBV11-2 to TRBJ1-5, with D unclear. The CDR3 runs to 12 residues. The germline gives CDR1 SGHAT, CDR2 FQNNGV. V was shortened by 5 bases and J by 5 bases, with 7 bases between the two germline ends. The CDR3 nucleotides read TGTGCCAGCAGCGCGGAGGATCAGCCCCAGCATTTT. Translation gives CASSAEDQPQHF.

The rearrangement uses TRBV2 and TRBJ1-5, with D tentatively TRBD1 (6 bases). This CDR3 has 17 residues. Germline CDR1 reads SNHLY; CDR2 reads FYNNEI. V shed 0 bases and J shed 6 bases, with 18 bases lying between them. The CDR3, as DNA: TGTGCCAGCAGTGAAGCGCGGGGCAGGGGAAGTCGTCAGCCCCAGCATTTT. Translation gives CASSEARGRGSRQPQHF.

DNA for the CDR3: TGTGCCAGCGTGCTTGGGGGGCCCAACACTGAAGCTTTCTTT. It is translated as CASVLGGPNTEAFF. This chain connects TRBV27 to TRBJ1-1; possible D gene TRBD1, 6 bases. The CDR3 runs 14 residues. In germline, CDR1 is MNHEY, CDR2 SMNVEV (reference sequence). V dropped 8 bases and J dropped 2 bases, with 15 bases sitting between them.

The chain has TRBV25-1 and TRBJ2-1; maybe TRBD1 (6 bases). CDR1 and CDR2 from the germline V gene are MGHDK and SYGVNS. V gave up 1 base and J gave up 3 bases, with 10 bases separating them. This CDR3 is 15 amino acids long. CDR3 in amino acids: CASSESGGRYNEQFF. DNA for the CDR3: TGTGCCAGCAGTGAATCTGGGGGCCGCTACAATGAGCAGTTCTTC.

The chain recombines TRBV2 with TRBJ2-1; D may be TRBD2 (6 bases). V gave up 3 bases and J gave up 4 bases, with 13 bases separating them. Germline lookup yields CDR1 SNHLY and CDR2 FYNNEI. CDR3 length equals 15 residues. For the CDR3, the DNA is TGTGCCAGCAGTGATGGGCTAGCGTATTACAATGAGCAGTTCTTC. Translation gives CASSDGLAYYNEQFF.